A single sample is the source of the 32 T cell receptor beta chains below, sequenced in a study of cytomegalovirus exposure and HLA in healthy donors. In the PCR, 60 Vbeta and 13 Jbeta primers were used. Sequenced by immunoSEQ multiplex PCR; TCRdb stores in-frame clones only, minus some. The sample holds under 200,000 clones, around three quarters seen once. Input material: PBMCs. These receptors were collected from a woman younger than 45 in good health and CMV-seropositive.

The chain links TRBV30 to TRBJ2-5; 8 nucleotides match TRBD1. The CDR3 consists of 13 residues. Germline V gene data show CDR1 as GTSNPN and CDR2 as SVGIG (reference sequence). The CDR3 region is CAREMTGEETQYF. Written as DNA, the CDR3 is TGTGCTCGGGAGATGACAGGGGAAGAGACCCAGTACTTC.

The J gene is TRBJ1-5, the V gene TRBV18, with D uncertain. The CDR3 length is 13 residues. CDR1 is KGHSH, CDR2 LQKENI, per germline. Between the trimmed V and J ends, which lost 3 bases and 4 bases, there was a span of 7 bases. The CDR3 protein is CASSPSENQPQHF. CDR3 coding DNA: TGTGCCAGCTCACCGTCGGAGAATCAGCCCCAGCATTTT.

The chain combines TRBV19 with TRBJ2-1; D possibly corresponds to TRBD2 (5 bases). From germline, CDR1 is LNHDA and CDR2 SQIVND (reference sequence). The CDR3 covers 15 residues. Trimming cost V 7 bases and J 6 bases, with 19 bases left between them. DNA for the CDR3: TGTGCCAGTACCATAAGCGGTTCCCGCATCAATGAGCAGTTCTTC. This sequence encodes CASTISGSRINEQFF.

V usage is TRBV11-3 and J usage is TRBJ1-1; D remains ambiguous. The CDR3 is 20 amino acids. CDR1 is SGHNT and CDR2 is YENEEA in the germline V gene. Trimming left V 4 bases short and J 3 bases short, with 30 bases between. This CDR3 is CASSSAGQVLGLVGYTEAFF. The CDR3 DNA follows: TGTGCCAGCAGCTCAGCGGGTCAAGTCTTAGGGTTGGTGGGATACACTGAAGCTTTCTTT.

This clone was found a few times. The rearrangement uses TRBV11-2 and TRBJ2-7; 10 bases align to TRBD1. V was pared by 4 bases and J by 5 bases, with 14 bases of the junction left unmatched. Germline CDR1 is SGHAT and CDR2 is FQNNGV. The CDR3 consists of 17 residues. CDR3: CASSSVIRDRGVDEQYF. DNA of the CDR3: TGTGCCAGCAGCTCTGTAATCCGGGACAGGGGCGTGGACGAGCAGTACTTC.

In this sample, this clone turned up a few times. The rearrangement links TRBV18 to TRBJ2-1, with 12 bases matching TRBD2. Germline-derived CDR1 and CDR2 are KGHSH and LQKENI. The CDR3 is 15 amino acids. Trimming took 3 bases from V and 7 from J; bases not matched to a gene: 4. Here the CDR3 reads CASSPKTSGRNEQFF. The CDR3 region has the DNA TGTGCCAGCTCACCTAAGACTAGCGGGAGAAATGAGCAGTTCTTC.

This clone has just one count. The rearrangement uses TRBV2 and TRBJ2-5, with D perhaps matching TRBD1 (6 bases). Germline V lookup: CDR1 SNHLY, CDR2 FYNNEI. Trimming pared 6 bases from V and 4 bases from J, leaving 15 bases between. The CDR3 is 14 amino acids. CDR3 region: CASRPPDRGETQYF. CDR3 in DNA: TGTGCCAGCAGGCCCCCGGACAGAGGAGAGACCCAGTACTTC.

The V call is TRBV12-5, the J call TRBJ2-7; no firm D call. The CDR3 consists of 13 residues. V was clipped by 3 bases and J by 6 bases, with 12 bases between them. Germline V CDR1 and CDR2: LGHNT, FRNRAP. The CDR3 sequence: CASGFPPSSEQYF. CDR3 DNA sequence: TGTGCTAGTGGTTTCCCACCGAGCTCCGAGCAGTACTTC.

This clone was counted a single time. The chain uses TRBV5-8 and TRBJ1-5, with D unclear. The CDR3 is 16 amino acids. Germline values: CDR1 SGHTS, CDR2 YDEGEE. V lost 0 bases to trimming and J lost 1 base, with 11 bases between them. DNA of the CDR3: TGTGCCAGCAGCTTGGAAGCGAGAAGGAGCAATCAGCCCCAGCATTTT. This codes for CASSLEARRSNQPQHF.

The chain carries TRBV2 and TRBJ2-1; 7 nucleotides align to TRBD2. The V segment lost 6 bases and the J segment 3 bases; nucleotides outside the gene matches: 11. This CDR3 spans 16 amino acids. Germline V gives CDR1 SNHLY, CDR2 FYNNEI. CDR3 bases: TGTGCCAGCAGAAAAAGCGGGGCTGCTGACTACAATGAGCAGTTCTTC. Translated, it gives CASRKSGAADYNEQFF.

There are a few counts of this clone. J is TRBJ2-1 and V is TRBV11-2, with 13 bases identical to TRBD2. V shed 4 bases and J 7 bases; nucleotides not matched to a gene: 7. The length of the CDR3 is 16 residues. Germline CDR1 and CDR2: SGHAT and FQNNGV. The CDR3 nucleotides are TGTGCCAGCAGCTCCTGGACTAGCGGGAGTTGGAATGAGCAGTTCTTC. Its protein product is CASSSWTSGSWNEQFF.

This clone was seen only a few times. This rearrangement joins TRBV5-5 to TRBJ1-2, with 10 bases identical to TRBD1. Germline lookup yields CDR1 SGHKS and CDR2 YYEKEE (reference sequence). Trimming cost V 7 bases and J 0 bases; bases outside gene matches: 12. The CDR3 is 17 residues long. In DNA form, the CDR3 reads TGTGCCAGCCGCCGGGCGGGACAGGGGTTCGCTAACTATGGCTACACCTTC. Translating gives CASRRAGQGFANYGYTF.

This clone has just one count. This sequence joins TRBV11-3 and TRBJ2-1; perhaps TRBD2 as D (6 bases). Trimming removed 5 bases from V and 1 base from J, with 15 bases in between. Looked up from germline, CDR1 is SGHNT and CDR2 is YENEEA. CDR3 length: 16 amino acids. The CDR3 coding sequence is TGTGCCAGCAGCGGAGAACCGGGAGTATCCTACAATGAGCAGTTCTTC. Its translation: CASSGEPGVSYNEQFF. Based on the CDR3 plus reference TRBV11-3 and TRBJ2-1, the full variable domain is EAGVVQSPRYKIIEKKQPVAFWCNPISGHNTLYWYLQNLGQGPELLIRYENEEAVDDSQLPKDRFSAERLKGVDSTLKIQPAELGDSAVYLCASSGEPGVSYNEQFFGPGTRLTVL.

The V and J genes are TRBV9 and TRBJ2-7, with 13 bases lining up with TRBD2. CDR1 is SGDLS, CDR2 YYNGEE, per germline. The V and J ends lost 2 bases and 0 bases, in that order; junction bases with no gene match: 5. The CDR3 runs to 17 residues. CDR3 amino acids: CASSVGLAGYGSYEQYF. CDR3 coding DNA: TGTGCCAGCAGCGTGGGACTAGCGGGGTACGGCTCCTACGAGCAGTACTTC.

The J gene is TRBJ2-6, the V gene TRBV25-1, with 11 bases identical to TRBD1. CDR1 MGHDK and CDR2 SYGVNS come from the germline V gene. The CDR3 extends over 17 amino acids. V lost 5 bases, J lost 1 base, and 4 bases stayed unmatched. The CDR3 region is CASSSRDRGSGANVLTF. The DNA of the CDR3 is TGTGCCAGCAGTTCCCGGGACAGGGGGTCTGGGGCCAACGTCCTGACTTTC.

V gene TRBV6-5 combines with J gene TRBJ1-2; D is uncertain. CDR3 length: 12 residues. Germline CDR1 MNHEY, CDR2 SVGAGI. The V and J ends lost 6 bases and 5 bases respectively, with 10 bases between them. In DNA form, the CDR3 reads TGTGCCAGCAGCATGACTGATTATGGCTACACCTTC. Its protein is CASSMTDYGYTF.

The CDR3 coding sequence is TGTGCCAGCAGCACTGGGACAGGGTATAATTCACCCCTCCACTTT. Its translation: CASSTGTGYNSPLHF. This chain uses TRBV7-8 with TRBJ1-6; TRBD1 aligns across 9 bases. From germline, CDR1 is SGHVS and CDR2 FQNEAQ. CDR3 length equals 15 residues. The V segment lost 5 bases and the J segment 4 bases; nucleotides outside the gene matches: 3.

The chain is built from TRBV12-1 and TRBJ2-4; the table's D call, TRBD2, has no DNA check behind it. TRBV12-1 is a pseudogene locus. The CDR3 totals 15 residues. In DNA, the CDR3 is TGTGCCAGCAGCTTTGCTGCGGCGGGGGTAAACATTCAGTACTTC. Encoded protein: CASSFAAAGVNIQYF.

This clone was seen just once. This chain uses TRBV2 with TRBJ2-7; 10 positions agree with TRBD2. The length of the CDR3 is 17 residues. In germline, CDR1 is SNHLY, CDR2 FYNNEI. V shed 2 bases and J 2 bases; nucleotides not matched to a gene: 9. The CDR3 DNA sequence: TGTGCCAGCAGTGAATTAGCGGGGGGCATGGGACCCTACGAGCAGTACTTC. Protein sequence: CASSELAGGMGPYEQYF. Variable domain in full (rest from reference TRBV2 and TRBJ2-7): EPEVTQTPSHQVTQMGQEVILRCVPISNHLYFYWYRQILGQKVEFLVSFYNNEISEKSEIFDDQFSVERPDGSNFTLKIRSTKLEDSAMYFCASSELAGGMGPYEQYFGPGTRLTVT.

The V and J genes are TRBV5-4 and TRBJ2-7; TRBD1 agrees at 9 bases. The CDR3 totals 14 residues. Losses at the gene ends were 0 bases for V and 6 bases for J; bases not matched to a gene: 4. Germline V gene data show CDR1 as SGHNT and CDR2 as YYREEE (reference sequence). CDR3 nucleotides: TGTGCCAGCAGCTTGGGAGACAGGGGGTTCGAGCAGTACTTC. This sequence encodes CASSLGDRGFEQYF.

The chain has TRBV11-3 and TRBJ2-5; 10 nucleotides agree with TRBD2. The J call may not be correct, given that the DNA end is closer to TRBJ2-7. The germline CDR1 and CDR2 sequences are SGHNT and YENEEA. CDR3 length: 17 residues. The CDR3 DNA is TGTGCCAGCAGCTTAGCTCCTAGCGGGAGATTCTCCTACGAGCAGTACTTC. This sequence encodes CASSLAPSGRFSYEQYF.

The rearrangement uses TRBV10-3 and TRBJ2-3; TRBD2 agrees at 11 bases. V lost 4 bases and J lost 5; bases outside the gene matches: 5. Germline V gene data show CDR1 as ENHRY and CDR2 as SYGVKD. The CDR3 sequence is 15 residues long. The CDR3 is CAISGLAGRGDTQYF. The CDR3 region has the DNA TGTGCCATCAGTGGACTAGCGGGGAGGGGAGATACGCAGTATTTT.

The chain recombines TRBV7-6 with TRBJ2-1; D call uncertain. From germline, CDR1 is SGHVS and CDR2 FNYEAQ. CDR3 length: 15 amino acids. V lost 5 bases and J lost 0, with 11 bases in between. The chain's CDR3 is CASSLSSSSYNEQFF. DNA for the CDR3: TGTGCCAGCAGCCTTTCGAGTAGCTCCTACAATGAGCAGTTCTTC.

The chain couples TRBV6-6 to TRBJ2-5; 8 bases map to TRBD2. V gave up 6 bases and J gave up 7 bases; unmatched junction bases: 13. The germline gives CDR1 MNHNY, CDR2 SVGAGI (reference sequence). This CDR3 contains 15 residues. The CDR3 coding sequence is TGTGCCAGCAGCCCCACAAGCGGGGGTAAGGGGACCCAGTACTTC. Protein: CASSPTSGGKGTQYF.

The rearrangement links TRBV28 to TRBJ1-2, with D unresolved. V dropped 1 base and J dropped 3 bases, with 3 bases sitting between them. Germline values: CDR1 MDHEN, CDR2 SYDVKM. The CDR3 length is 12 residues. The CDR3 DNA sequence: TGTGCCAGCAGTTTATCGGACTATGGCTACACCTTC. Its translation is CASSLSDYGYTF.

This chain links TRBV5-1 with TRBJ1-5; unclear D gene. Trimming shortened V by 4 bases and J by 4 bases, and 21 bases separated the two germline ends. CDR3 length: 17 residues. CDR1 and CDR2 (germline): SGHRS, YFSETQ. The CDR3 coding sequence is TGCGCCAGCAGCCCGTCCCCGGGTTTCGTCATTAATCAGCCCCAGCATTTT. The encoded protein is CASSPSPGFVINQPQHF.

The rearrangement links TRBV19 to TRBJ1-5; D may be TRBD1 (6 bases). This CDR3 is built from 12 residues. Germline assignment: CDR1 LNHDA and CDR2 SQIVND (reference sequence). Trimming cost V 9 bases and J 8 bases, with 14 bases left between them. CDR3 coding DNA: TGTGCCAGAATACGGACAGTCAAGCCCCAGCATTTT. It yields the protein CARIRTVKPQHF.

This chain links TRBV19 with TRBJ1-2, with 7 bases matching TRBD1. J gave up 11 bases and V 6 bases, and 18 bases lay outside the gene matches. The length of the CDR3 is 15 residues. Germline lookup yields CDR1 LNHDA and CDR2 SQIVND (reference sequence). The CDR3 reads CASSPRQGTREPYTF. The CDR3 DNA reads as TGTGCCAGTAGCCCCCGACAGGGAACAAGGGAACCGTACACCTTC.

V is TRBV2 and J is TRBJ2-3, with 12 bases that match TRBD2. J was trimmed by 1 base and V by 2 bases; bases with no gene match: 4. CDR1 is SNHLY, CDR2 FYNNEI, per germline. This CDR3 contains 17 residues. The CDR3 sequence is CASSERLAGAGTDTQYF. The CDR3 region has the DNA TGTGCCAGCAGTGAAAGACTAGCGGGGGCCGGCACAGATACGCAGTATTTT.

The chain carries TRBV2 and TRBJ1-5; 8 nucleotides align to TRBD1. V shed 6 bases and J 4 bases; nucleotides not matched to a gene: 11. The CDR3 spans 16 residues. Looked up from germline, CDR1 is SNHLY and CDR2 is FYNNEI. CDR3 region: CASRRQGREGNQPQHF. In DNA, the CDR3 is TGTGCCAGCAGAAGACAGGGGCGTGAAGGAAATCAGCCCCAGCATTTT. The full variable domain, its missing parts supplied by reference TRBV2 and TRBJ1-5, is EPEVTQTPSHQVTQMGQEVILRCVPISNHLYFYWYRQILGQKVEFLVSFYNNEISEKSEIFDDQFSVERPDGSNFTLKIRSTKLEDSAMYFCASRRQGREGNQPQHFGDGTRLSIL.

The chain has TRBV27 and TRBJ2-1, with 7 bases identical to TRBD2. The J segment lost 5 bases and the V segment lost 3 bases, leaving 13 bases of the junction unmatched. This CDR3 has 17 residues. Germline CDR1 and CDR2: MNHEY and SMNVEV (reference sequence). CDR3 region: CASSFRRRLAADNEQFF. The CDR3 coding sequence is TGTGCCAGCAGTTTTAGGCGGAGGCTAGCGGCCGACAATGAGCAGTTCTTC.

This clone has only one observation. This rearrangement joins TRBV4-1 to TRBJ2-2; the match to TRBD2 covers 10 bases. This CDR3 comprises 21 residues. Germline V gives CDR1 MGHRA, CDR2 YSYEKL. V lost 3 bases and J lost 1; bases outside the gene matches: 17. The CDR3 loop reads CASSHWALMSRTSGNTGELFF. CDR3 bases: TGCGCCAGCAGCCATTGGGCCTTAATGTCTAGGACTAGCGGGAACACCGGGGAGCTGTTTTTT.